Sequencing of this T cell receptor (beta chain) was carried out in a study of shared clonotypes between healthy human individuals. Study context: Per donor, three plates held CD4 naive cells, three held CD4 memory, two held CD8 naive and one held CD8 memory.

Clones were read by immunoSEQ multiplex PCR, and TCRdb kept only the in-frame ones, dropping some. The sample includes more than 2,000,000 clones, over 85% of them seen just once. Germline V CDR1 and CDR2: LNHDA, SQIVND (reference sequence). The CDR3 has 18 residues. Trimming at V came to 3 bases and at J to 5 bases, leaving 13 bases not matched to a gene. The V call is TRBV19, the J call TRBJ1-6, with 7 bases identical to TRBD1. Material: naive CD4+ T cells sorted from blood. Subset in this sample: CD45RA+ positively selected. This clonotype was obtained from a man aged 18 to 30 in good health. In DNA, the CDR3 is TGTGCCAGTAGTATGGCCTGGACAGGACTGCCGAATAATTCACCCCTCCACTTT. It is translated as CASSMAWTGLPNNSPLHF.